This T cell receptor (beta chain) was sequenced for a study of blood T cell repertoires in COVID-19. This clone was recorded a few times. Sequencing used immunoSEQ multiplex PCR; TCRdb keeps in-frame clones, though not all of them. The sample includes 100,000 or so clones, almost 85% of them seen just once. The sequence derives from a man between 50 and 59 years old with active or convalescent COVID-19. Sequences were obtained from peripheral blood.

The CDR3 DNA reads TGTGCCAGTATGGGGGGGACGGGGGCAAGAGATCAGCCCCAGCATTTT. As protein: CASMGGTGARDQPQHF. The chain joins TRBV19 to TRBJ1-5; D may be TRBD1 (6 bases). The CDR3 extends over 16 amino acids. Germline values: CDR1 LNHDA, CDR2 SQIVND (reference sequence). The V end lost 7 bases, the J end lost 5 bases, and 21 bases lay between the germline ends.